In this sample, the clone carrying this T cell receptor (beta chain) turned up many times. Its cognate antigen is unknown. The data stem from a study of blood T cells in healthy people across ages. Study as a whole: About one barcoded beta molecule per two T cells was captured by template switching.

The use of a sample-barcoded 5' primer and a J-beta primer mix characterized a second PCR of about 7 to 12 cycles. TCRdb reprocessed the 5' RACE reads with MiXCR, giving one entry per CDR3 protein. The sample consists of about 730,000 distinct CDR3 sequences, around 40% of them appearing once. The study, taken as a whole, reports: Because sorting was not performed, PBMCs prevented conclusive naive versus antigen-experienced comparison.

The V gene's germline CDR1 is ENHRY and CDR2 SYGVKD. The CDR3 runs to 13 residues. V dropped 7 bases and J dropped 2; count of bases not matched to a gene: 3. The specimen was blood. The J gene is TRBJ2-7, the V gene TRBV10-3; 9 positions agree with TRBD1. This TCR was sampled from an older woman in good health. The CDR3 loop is CAIMGQGAYEQYF. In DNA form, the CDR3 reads TGTGCCATCATGGGACAGGGAGCCTACGAGCAGTACTTC.